What follows are 6 T cell receptor beta chains derived from one specimen sequenced in a study of blood T cells in healthy people across ages. Using a J-beta primer mix together with a sample-barcoded 5' primer, a second PCR was run for roughly 7 to 11 cycles. A single record per CDR3 protein comes from TCRdb applying MiXCR to the 5' RACE reads. The table lists approximately 1.5 million distinct CDR3 sequences, about 31% of them singletons. Sequencing was carried out using blood. The receptors originated from a woman in her thirties in good health.

In its sample, this clonotype was seen once. The chain couples TRBV4-1 to TRBJ2-7; the D gene is possibly TRBD1 (6 bases). Germline CDR1 and CDR2: MGHRA and YSYEKL. The V gene lost 3 bases and the J gene lost 7 bases, with 28 bases spanning the gap. The CDR3 has 18 residues. CDR3 region: CASSQATGLIQGLNEQYF. The DNA of the CDR3 is TGCGCCAGCAGCCAGGCAACCGGGCTGATACAGGGTTTGAATGAGCAGTACTTC.

Notes on this clonotype: A junction boundary mismatches the germline segment, possibly from a read error. The chain carries TRBV7-2 and TRBJ2-5; tentative D call: TRBD2 (6 bases). The CDR3 sequence is 15 residues long. Germline CDR1 and CDR2: SGHTA and FQGNSA. The CDR3 loop is CACSLSRDYQETQYF. DNA of the CDR3: TGTGCCTGCAGCCTCAGCCGGGACTACCAAGAGACCCAGTACTTC.

This clonotype was detected ten times or more. The chain's CDR3 is CASSLVLHEQFF. CDR3 DNA: TGTGCCAGCAGTTTAGTACTACATGAGCAGTTCTTC. The genes are TRBV12-3 or TRBV12-4 and TRBJ2-1, with D unresolved. The CDR3 has 12 amino acids. The V end was cut by 1 base, the J end by 8 bases, with 6 bases between.

The gene calls are TRBV20-1 and TRBJ2-5; D possibly corresponds to TRBD2 (6 bases). The CDR3 is 13 amino acids. Trimming left V 3 bases short and J 11 bases short, with 19 bases between. Germline CDR1 reads DFQATT; CDR2 reads SNEGSKA (reference sequence). The CDR3 sequence is CSAREGTLGEQYF. CDR3 nucleotide sequence: TGCAGTGCTAGGGAGGGCACCCTCGGAGAGCAGTACTTC.

The rearrangement uses TRBV28 and TRBJ2-3, with TRBD1 identical over 7 bases. The germline V gene has CDR1 MDHEN and CDR2 SYDVKM. The ends lost 8 bases at V and 7 bases at J; junction bases unmatched: 12. This CDR3 comprises 14 residues. This CDR3 is CASLRQGRTNTQYF. CDR3 nucleotides: TGTGCCAGCCTTCGACAGGGTAGGACGAATACGCAGTATTTT. Complete variable domain (other parts from reference TRBV28 and TRBJ2-3): DVKVTQSSRYLVKRTGEKVFLECVQDMDHENMFWYRQDPGLGLRLIYFSYDVKMKEKGDIPEGYSVSREKKERFSLILESASTNQTSMYLCASLRQGRTNTQYFGPGTRLTVL.

There are a few counts of this clonotype. The rearrangement uses TRBV2 and TRBJ2-7; D remains unclear. Germline V gene lookup returns CDR1 SNHLY and CDR2 FYNNEI. V was pared by 0 bases and J by 3 bases, with 6 bases between. The CDR3 contains 13 residues. DNA of the CDR3: TGTGCCAGCAGTGAAGCGGTGAGCTACGAGCAGTACTTC. This codes for CASSEAVSYEQYF.